The 26 T cell receptor beta chains given below trace back to one sample, sequenced in a study of Ad26.COV2.S vaccination and SARS-CoV-2 variants. The treatment: about 20 received Ad26.COV2.S at low or high dose, single or two shots; several received placebo; per-sample allocation not given. After the first vaccine or placebo injection, samples were drawn on day 63. Assay used: immunoSEQ multiplex PCR; TCRdb lists only in-frame clones, some missing. The data contain some 410,000 clones, about 92% of them singletons. The specimen was peripheral blood, collected in a trial of Ad26.COV2.S vaccine versus placebo. The source is a person between 18 and 59 years old who received the Ad26.COV2.S COVID-19 vaccine or a placebo.

This clone came up once. This chain uses TRBV7-9 with TRBJ2-5; perhaps TRBD1 as D (5 bases). From germline, CDR1 is SEHNR and CDR2 FQNEAQ (reference sequence). V dropped 3 bases and J dropped 3 bases, with 11 bases sitting between them. The CDR3 is 14 residues long. In nucleotides, the CDR3 is TGTGCCAGCAGCTTTGCCCAGGGTAAAGAGACCCAGTACTTC. This gives the protein CASSFAQGKETQYF.

The CDR3 is CASSLVIGQADTQYF. In DNA form, the CDR3 reads TGCGCCAGCAGCTTGGTCATCGGGCAGGCCGATACGCAGTATTTT. The rearrangement uses TRBV5-1 and TRBJ2-3; D not resolved. V lost 0 bases and J lost 6, with 14 bases in between. The CDR3 is 15 amino acids. CDR1 and CDR2 from the germline V gene are SGHRS and YFSETQ.

Here the CDR3 DNA reads TGCGCCAGCAGTAAACGGGGACAGGGGCAAGAGACCCAGTACTTC. Its protein is CASSKRGQGQETQYF. This chain links TRBV4-1 with TRBJ2-5, with 10 nucleotides matching TRBD1. J was trimmed by 2 bases and V by 6 bases; bases with no gene match: 6. The CDR3 runs to 15 residues. Germline CDR1 and CDR2: MGHRA and YSYEKL.

V is TRBV30 and J is TRBJ2-7; TRBD1 might be the D (5 bases). V lost 5 bases, J lost 4 bases, and 9 bases lay in between. The CDR3 extends over 11 amino acids. Germline CDR1 is GTSNPN and CDR2 is SVGIG (reference sequence). CDR3 sequence (DNA): TGTGCCTGGGCGCGACAGTACGAGCAGTACTTC. It is translated as CAWARQYEQYF.

The gene calls are TRBV16 and TRBJ1-6, with 9 nucleotides matching TRBD1. CDR3 length: 15 residues. V lost 0 bases to trimming and J lost 9 bases; unmatched junction nucleotides: 3. Germline V gene data show CDR1 as KGHSY and CDR2 as FQNENV. The CDR3 protein is CASSQSGTGSSPLHF. In DNA form, the CDR3 reads TGTGCCAGCAGCCAATCAGGGACAGGGAGTTCACCCCTCCACTTT.

A single count supports this clone. The V gene is TRBV5-1, the J gene TRBJ2-5, with D perhaps TRBD2 (6 bases). Germline CDR1 and CDR2: SGHRS and YFSETQ. This CDR3 comprises 14 residues. Between the trimmed V and J ends, which lost 4 bases and 0 bases, there was a span of 10 bases. The CDR3 bases are TGCGCCAGCAGCACTGGACTACACCAAGAGACCCAGTACTTC. This sequence encodes CASSTGLHQETQYF.

The gene calls are TRBV4-3 and TRBJ1-5, with 9 bases fitting TRBD1. The CDR3 length is 16 residues. The germline CDR1 and CDR2 sequences are LGHNA and YSLEER. Trimming cost V 4 bases and J 2 bases; bases outside gene matches: 6. The DNA of the CDR3 is TGCGCCAGCAGCCCGGAGACAGGGGGTGGCAATCAGCCCCAGCATTTT. Protein product: CASSPETGGGNQPQHF.

This clone has more than one count but fewer than ten. CDR3 sequence (DNA): TGTGCCAGCAGCCCCGAATTAAGGGACTCTGGAAACACCATATATTTT. Protein: CASSPELRDSGNTIYF. This chain links TRBV5-4 with TRBJ1-3, with D uncertain. CDR1 is SGHNT, CDR2 YYREEE, per germline (reference sequence). V was shortened by 4 bases and J by 0 bases, with 14 bases between the two germline ends. The CDR3 sequence is 16 residues long.

The rearrangement links TRBV10-1 to TRBJ2-3; TRBD2 aligns across 9 bases. J gave up 6 bases and V 6 bases, and 4 bases lay outside the gene matches. The V gene's germline CDR1 is WNHNN and CDR2 SYGVQD (reference sequence). This CDR3 is 13 amino acids long. CDR3 amino acids: CASSFAGGDTQYF. CDR3 in DNA: TGCGCCAGCAGCTTTGCGGGGGGGGATACGCAGTATTTT.

The CDR3 region has the DNA TGTGCCAGCAGCTTAGCTGGGGGGACCAACGTCCTGACTTTC. The encoded protein is CASSLAGGTNVLTF. The chain employs TRBV7-2 and TRBJ2-6; TRBD2 might be the D (6 bases). The CDR3 is 14 residues long. The V end was cut by 0 bases, the J end by 8 bases, with 8 bases between. Germline-derived CDR1 and CDR2 are SGHTA and FQGNSA.

This chain uses TRBV5-8 with TRBJ2-1; D is undetermined. CDR1 is SGHTS and CDR2 is YDEGEE in the germline V gene. This CDR3 comprises 13 residues. Trimming removed 0 bases at V and 5 bases at J, with 6 bases between. CDR3 sequence: CASSLAPDNEQFF. CDR3 coding DNA: TGTGCCAGCAGCTTGGCTCCGGACAATGAGCAGTTCTTC.

This rearrangement joins TRBV9 to TRBJ2-2; D is uncertain. Trimming shortened V by 1 base and J by 4 bases, and 14 bases separated the two germline ends. The CDR3 loop spans 16 amino acids. Germline V gives CDR1 SGDLS, CDR2 YYNGEE. The CDR3 is CASSVPQAVSTGELFF. The CDR3 DNA reads TGTGCCAGCAGCGTACCCCAGGCGGTTAGCACCGGGGAGCTGTTTTTT.

The chain carries TRBV6-5 and TRBJ1-2; 7 bases match TRBD1. This CDR3 contains 13 residues. The germline gives CDR1 MNHEY, CDR2 SVGAGI. J was trimmed by 4 bases and V by 6 bases; bases with no gene match: 5. DNA for the CDR3: TGTGCCAGCAGATCCACAGGGGTCTATGGCTACACCTTC. Its translation is CASRSTGVYGYTF.

The rearrangement links TRBV25-1 to TRBJ1-6, with 7 nucleotides matching TRBD1. The germline gives CDR1 MGHDK, CDR2 SYGVNS. The CDR3 runs to 15 residues. Losses at the gene ends were 8 bases for V and 10 bases for J; bases not matched to a gene: 14. The DNA of the CDR3 is TGTGCCAGCCGCATACAGGGGAGAGAAGGATCACCCCTCCACTTT. As protein: CASRIQGREGSPLHF.

This chain links TRBV6-6 with TRBJ2-2; D tentatively reads TRBD1 or TRBD2 (5 bases each). This CDR3 comprises 15 residues. Germline values: CDR1 MNHNY, CDR2 SVGAGI (reference sequence). V was cut by 6 bases and J by 6 bases, with 17 bases left in between. The CDR3: CASSTSLGTAGELFF. CDR3 coding DNA: TGTGCCAGCAGCACCTCGCTCGGGACGGCCGGGGAGCTGTTTTTT.

This chain joins TRBV28 and TRBJ1-6, with D unclear. Looked up from germline, CDR1 is MDHEN and CDR2 is SYDVKM. V shed 3 bases and J shed 7 bases, with 13 bases lying between them. This CDR3 has 15 amino acids. The CDR3 loop is CASSFAWLDNSPLHF. The CDR3 bases are TGTGCCAGCAGTTTTGCGTGGCTGGACAATTCACCCCTCCACTTT.

This rearrangement joins TRBV19 to TRBJ2-1, with D uncertain. V was shortened by 1 base and J by 0 bases, with 7 bases between the two germline ends. CDR1 and CDR2 from the germline V gene are LNHDA and SQIVND (reference sequence). The CDR3 is 15 residues long. In nucleotides, the CDR3 is TGTGCCAGTAGTATAGTAGGAGTCTCCTACAATGAGCAGTTCTTC. Translation gives CASSIVGVSYNEQFF.

This chain joins TRBV5-4 and TRBJ1-5, with no clear D. The V gene's germline CDR1 is SGHNT and CDR2 YYREEE (reference sequence). The CDR3 runs to 13 residues. V was pared by 2 bases and J by 7 bases, with 10 bases between. This CDR3 is CASSLDGIQPQHF. CDR3 DNA sequence: TGTGCCAGCAGCTTAGACGGGATCCAGCCCCAGCATTTT.

V gene TRBV7-2 combines with J gene TRBJ1-4, with unresolved D. Germline V gene lookup returns CDR1 SGHTA and CDR2 FQGNSA. This CDR3 has 15 residues. Trimming pared 1 base from V and 5 bases from J, leaving 11 bases between. The CDR3 loop reads CASSLVAAVNEKLFF. The CDR3 DNA is TGTGCCAGCAGCTTAGTTGCAGCCGTAAATGAAAAACTGTTTTTT. Combining the CDR3 with reference TRBV7-2 and TRBJ1-4 gives the whole variable domain GAGVSQSPSNKVTEKGKDVELRCDPISGHTALYWYRQSLGQGLEFLIYFQGNSAPDKSGLPSDRFSAERTGGSVSTLTIQRTQQEDSAVYLCASSLVAAVNEKLFFGSGTQLSVL.

The chain employs TRBV6-5 and TRBJ2-1; 8 bases are a match to TRBD1. V trimming: 6 bases; J trimming: 7 bases; junction bases outside the gene matches: 11. Germline CDR1 is MNHEY and CDR2 is SVGAGI. The CDR3 extends over 15 amino acids. The CDR3 region is CASSQGQGGGNEQFF. CDR3 DNA sequence: TGTGCCAGCAGCCAAGGACAGGGAGGAGGAAATGAGCAGTTCTTC.

This sequence joins TRBV7-9 and TRBJ1-1; no definite D call. The CDR3 has 10 amino acids. Between the trimmed V and J ends, which lost 3 bases and 10 bases, there was a span of 6 bases. Looked up from germline, CDR1 is SEHNR and CDR2 is FQNEAQ (reference sequence). CDR3: CASSLGGAFF. In DNA form, the CDR3 reads TGTGCCAGCAGCTTGGGAGGAGCTTTCTTT.

This chain uses TRBV7-9 with TRBJ2-7, with 13 positions matching TRBD2. Germline loops: CDR1 SEHNR, CDR2 FQNEAQ (reference sequence). V lost 5 bases to trimming and J lost 2 bases; unmatched junction nucleotides: 3. The CDR3 length is 15 residues. CDR3 in amino acids: CASSRGLAGPYEQYF. The CDR3 DNA reads as TGTGCCAGCAGCCGGGGACTAGCGGGGCCCTACGAGCAGTACTTC.

This chain uses TRBV10-3 with TRBJ2-3, with D possibly being TRBD2 (6 bases). Trimming removed 10 bases at V and 0 bases at J, with 17 bases between. Germline V CDR1 and CDR2: ENHRY, SYGVKD. The CDR3 contains 15 residues. For the CDR3, the DNA is TGTGCCACCTTGACTAGGGCCGCTAGCACAGATACGCAGTATTTT. Its translation is CATLTRAASTDTQYF.

The chain employs TRBV5-1 and TRBJ1-1; unclear D gene. Germline V CDR1 and CDR2: SGHRS, YFSETQ. V lost 4 bases to trimming and J lost 1 base, with 11 bases between them. There are 14 residues in the CDR3. The CDR3 protein is CASSHPPENTEAFF. The CDR3, as DNA: TGCGCCAGCAGCCATCCTCCAGAGAACACTGAAGCTTTCTTT.

This chain links TRBV19 with TRBJ1-4; TRBD1 aligns across 9 bases. There are 16 residues in the CDR3. With 4 bases clipped from V and 7 bases from J, the junction kept 10 bases outside the gene matches. CDR1 LNHDA and CDR2 SQIVND come from the germline V gene (reference sequence). The DNA for the CDR3 is TGTGCCAGTAGTAGGGATTCCGGGACAGGGAGTGAAAAACTGTTTTTT. Protein: CASSRDSGTGSEKLFF. Using reference TRBV19 and TRBJ1-4 for the parts outside the CDR3, the full variable domain is DGGITQSPKYLFRKEGQNVTLSCEQNLNHDAMYWYRQDPGQGLRLIYYSQIVNDFQKGDIAEGYSVSREKKESFPLTVTSAQKNPTAFYLCASSRDSGTGSEKLFFGSGTQLSVL.

The chain carries TRBV7-2 and TRBJ2-4; unclear D gene. The V gene lost 1 base and the J gene lost 0 bases, with 4 bases spanning the gap. Germline CDR1 SGHTA, CDR2 FQGNSA. The CDR3 loop spans 14 amino acids. CDR3 loop: CASSLELAKNIQYF. The CDR3 DNA reads as TGTGCCAGCAGCTTAGAGTTAGCCAAAAACATTCAGTACTTC. Complete variable domain (other parts from reference TRBV7-2 and TRBJ2-4): GAGVSQSPSNKVTEKGKDVELRCDPISGHTALYWYRQSLGQGLEFLIYFQGNSAPDKSGLPSDRFSAERTGGSVSTLTIQRTQQEDSAVYLCASSLELAKNIQYFGAGTRLSVL.